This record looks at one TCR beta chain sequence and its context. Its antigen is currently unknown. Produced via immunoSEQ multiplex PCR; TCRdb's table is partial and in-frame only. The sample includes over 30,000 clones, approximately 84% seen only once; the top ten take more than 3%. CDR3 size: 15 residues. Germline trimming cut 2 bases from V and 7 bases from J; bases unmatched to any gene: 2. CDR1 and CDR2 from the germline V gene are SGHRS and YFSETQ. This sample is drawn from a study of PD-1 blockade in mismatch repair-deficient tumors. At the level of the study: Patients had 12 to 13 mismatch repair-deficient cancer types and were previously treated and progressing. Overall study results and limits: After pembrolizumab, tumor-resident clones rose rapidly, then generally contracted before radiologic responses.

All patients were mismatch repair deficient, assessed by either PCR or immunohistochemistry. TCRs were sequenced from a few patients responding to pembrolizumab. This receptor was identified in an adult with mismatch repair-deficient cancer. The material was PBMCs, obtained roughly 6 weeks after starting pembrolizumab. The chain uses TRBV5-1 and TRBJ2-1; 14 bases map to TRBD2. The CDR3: CASSFGTSGSNEQFF. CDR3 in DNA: TGCGCCAGCAGCTTCGGGACTAGCGGGAGTAATGAGCAGTTCTTC.